Listed below are T cell receptor beta chains from one sample, sequenced in a study of spatial heterogeneity in lung cancer. Using its own MiXCR run on the 5' RACE reads, TCRdb lists one record per CDR3 protein. The table records approximately 90,000 distinct CDR3 sequences, approximately 8.9% of them present only once. The sequencing here drew on PBMCs, taken at surgery. All receptors derive from a male donor with early-stage non-small cell lung cancer. Each CDR3 is given with its conserved first and last residue.

15	TRBV9	TRBJ1-6	CASSPGDNLNSPLHF
15	TRBV28	TRBJ2-6	CASREGASGANVLTF
13	TRBV18	TRBJ1-5	CASSLTDYQPQHF
12	TRBV7-3	TRBJ2-2	CASSFLAGELFF
16	TRBV4-2	TRBJ2-2	CASSQENRANTGELFF
14	TRBV6-5	TRBJ1-3	CASRVDSDGNTIYF
17	TRBV5-4	TRBJ2-6	CASSGKRGAAGANVLTF
15	TRBV28	TRBJ2-5	CASSSDRERQETQYF
13	TRBV5-1	TRBJ2-3	CASSLQGSDTQYF
14	TRBV2	TRBJ2-1	CASSEVGGHNEQFF
12	TRBV28	TRBJ2-1	CASSRQYNEQFF
12	TRBV11-2	TRBJ2-3	CASSFSSDTQYF
15	TRBV28	TRBJ2-4	CASGGRVLAKNIQYF
16	TRBV13	TRBJ2-2	CASSSPGLGATGELFF
16	TRBV28	TRBJ2-7	CASSPHWGTGTYEQYF
17	TRBV6-2/TRBV6-3	TRBJ2-5	CASSYSGTGTYQETQYF
13	TRBV29-1	TRBJ1-3	CSVDSREGNTIYF
14	TRBV20-1	TRBJ1-5	CSAGLTGIDQPQHF
11	TRBV2	TRBJ1-2	CASSEARQVFF
18	TRBV27	TRBJ2-5	CASSLPSGQGRSRETQYF
14	TRBV28	TRBJ2-1	CASSLAGEVGEQFF
14	TRBV9	TRBJ1-2	CASSVGGQGYGYTF
14	TRBV28	TRBJ1-4	CASSPGTGEEKLFF
15	TRBV21-1	TRBJ2-2	CASSREQGPGGELFF
16	TRBV5-1	TRBJ1-1	CASSQGDHRLNTEAFF
16	TRBV25-1	TRBJ2-2	CASSETNGARTGELFF
11	TRBV2	TRBJ1-1	CASIYAEEAFF
12	TRBV6-5	TRBJ2-5	CASSAGQGTQYF
15	TRBV7-2	TRBJ1-6	CASSLGATGSPPLHF
12	TRBV20-1	TRBJ2-1	CSAAGNYNEQFF
14	TRBV5-4	TRBJ1-2	CASSRTDRAYGYTF
15	TRBV5-6	TRBJ1-4	CASSTSGATNEKLFF
15	TRBV5-1	TRBJ2-3	CASSLGVGRTDTQYF
14	TRBV7-3	TRBJ2-3	CASSLGGASDTQYF
15	TRBV5-1	TRBJ2-6	CASSLTGTGANVLTF
16	TRBV20-1	TRBJ2-3	CSAPGRAPYSTDTQYF
14	TRBV2	TRBJ1-3	CASRPDRVGNTIYF
14	TRBV29-1	TRBJ2-5	CSVVPRVGGETQYF
14	TRBV20-1	TRBJ1-3	CSARTGAIGNTIYF
14	TRBV2	TRBJ2-7	CASKSTVYSYEQYF
15	TRBV10-3	TRBJ2-7	CAISEQRQGAYEQYF
12	TRBV4-3	TRBJ2-1	CASSHREGEQFF
15	TRBV19	TRBJ1-5	CASSVDRRGGQPQHF
16	TRBV7-9	TRBJ2-3	CASSSGDRWGTDTQYF
15	TRBV7-2	TRBJ2-2	CASSLGRTGSGELFF
13	TRBV9	TRBJ1-2	CASSVDRNYGYTF
14	TRBV19	TRBJ2-7	CASLPGQDTYEQYF
11	TRBV20-1	TRBJ2-5	CSARREETQYF
15	TRBV14	TRBJ1-6	CASSQEGTRLSPLHF
14	TRBV20-1	TRBJ1-1	CSARDGRRNTEAFF
13	TRBV28	TRBJ1-1	CASSLGTDLGAFF
13	TRBV5-6	TRBJ2-5	CASSLAIQETQYF
15	TRBV28	TRBJ2-7	CGTGKRIAGTHEQYF
14	TRBV15	TRBJ2-1	CATSRVGVYNEQFF